Listed here are 28 T cell receptor beta chains from one sample, sequenced in a study of T cells after yellow fever vaccination (dated by TCRdb to about 2019). Libraries were constructed by 5' RACE. The listed sequencing device is Illumina HiSeq 2500. TCRdb trimmed the raw reads at Q25, called clones with MiXCR and kept productive beta chains. One record per CDR3 amino acid sequence lists the most common genes and DNA. The sample profile shows approximately 510,000 distinct CDR3 sequences; just over 20% of them were found once. The ten largest account for about a sixth of the sample. The treatment or condition label here, explained by the study, means: live attenuated yellow fever vaccine strain. Source: PBMCs, taken approximately 20 days after the first yellow fever vaccination. The source is a man aged 18 to 29 who received the YFV17D yellow fever vaccine.

This clonotype was recorded once. Its ends do not fully match the called genes, so a read error is possible. The chain employs TRBV20-1 and TRBJ2-3; 8 bases map to TRBD1. CDR3 length: 15 amino acids. In germline, CDR1 is DFQATT, CDR2 SNEGSKA (reference sequence). The chain's CDR3 is CSARSRDRGTNTQYF. The CDR3 DNA reads TGCAGTGCTAGAAGTAGAGACAGGGGCACAAATACGCAGTATTTT.

This chain connects TRBV6-5 to TRBJ1-2, with D perhaps TRBD1 (5 bases). The V end was cut by 6 bases, the J end by 8 bases, with 16 bases between. The CDR3 consists of 13 residues. Looked up from germline, CDR1 is MNHEY and CDR2 is SVGAGI. The CDR3 coding sequence is TGTGCCAGCAGCTACGGGGGTGGAGGGGGCTACACCTTC. Translation gives CASSYGGGGGYTF.

This clonotype has only a few counts. This chain uses TRBV5-4 with TRBJ2-7; TRBD2 aligns across 7 bases. The CDR3 covers 14 residues. The V and J ends lost 4 bases and 3 bases, in that order; junction bases with no gene match: 7. The germline V gene has CDR1 SGHNT and CDR2 YYREEE (reference sequence). CDR3 DNA: TGTGCCAGCAGCCCCGGGCGGGGGAACTACGAGCAGTACTTC. It encodes CASSPGRGNYEQYF.

The chain couples TRBV4-2 to TRBJ1-2, with D uncertain. CDR1 is LGHNA and CDR2 is YNFKEQ in the germline V gene. V was shortened by 5 bases and J by 6 bases, with 16 bases between the two germline ends. CDR3 size: 14 residues. The CDR3: CASSFWTERNGYTF. For the CDR3, the DNA is TGTGCCAGCAGCTTTTGGACGGAAAGGAATGGCTACACCTTC.

This clonotype turned up a few times. The chain couples TRBV4-1 to TRBJ2-3; D is uncertain. CDR1 is MGHRA, CDR2 YSYEKL, per germline. The CDR3 covers 14 residues. V was trimmed by 4 bases and J by 2 bases, leaving 10 bases between them. The CDR3 reads CASSRFYDTDTQYF. CDR3 DNA sequence: TGCGCCAGCAGCCGGTTTTATGACACAGATACGCAGTATTTT.

The genes are TRBV29-1 and TRBJ2-3, with TRBD2 as a possible D gene (7 bases). The CDR3 has 11 amino acids. The V end lost 7 bases, the J end lost 4 bases, and 9 bases lay between the germline ends. CDR1 is SQVTM and CDR2 is ANQGSEA in the germline V gene. The CDR3 DNA is TGCAGCGGGGGGGGGCCAGATACGCAGTATTTT. Its translation: CSGGGPDTQYF.

In this sample, this clonotype turned up many times. V is TRBV25-1 and J is TRBJ2-1; D not certain. The germline CDR1 and CDR2 sequences are MGHDK and SYGVNS. The CDR3 spans 13 residues. The V gene lost 4 bases and the J gene lost 4 bases, with 8 bases spanning the gap. The CDR3 coding sequence is TGTGCCAGCAGTGCACTGCAGTACAATGAGCAGTTCTTC. Translating gives CASSALQYNEQFF. Based on the CDR3 plus reference TRBV25-1 and TRBJ2-1, the full variable domain is EADIYQTPRYLVIGTGKKITLECSQTMGHDKMYWYQQDPGMELHLIHYSYGVNSTEKGDLSSESTVSRIRTEHFPLTLESARPSHTSQYLCASSALQYNEQFFGPGTRLTVL.

Worth noting for this clonotype: Its ends do not fully match the called genes, so a read error is possible. The chain carries TRBV5-1 and TRBJ2-3; 7 nucleotides line up with TRBD2. CDR1 and CDR2 from the germline V gene are SGHRS and YFSETQ. The CDR3 has 13 amino acids. In DNA, the CDR3 is TGCGCCAGCAGCTCCGTCGCGGGAGATACGCAGTCTTTT. This codes for CASSSVAGDTQSF.

The chain uses TRBV7-2 and TRBJ2-3; D not resolved. The germline V and J ends were trimmed by 4 bases and 4 bases, with 15 bases remaining between them. CDR1 SGHTA and CDR2 FQGNSA come from the germline V gene. CDR3 length: 15 residues. CDR3 bases: TGTGCCAGCAGCTCACACTCCTCGACCGCAGATACGCAGTATTTT. Residues: CASSSHSSTADTQYF.

This clonotype came up a few times. V and J are TRBV7-8 and TRBJ1-5; no firm D call. This CDR3 comprises 16 residues. CDR1 and CDR2 (germline): SGHVS, FQNEAQ. The ends were cut back, 2 bases at V and 5 bases at J, with 16 bases in the middle. DNA for the CDR3: TGTGCCAGCAGCTTACTCCCTGGGTGGGGTGATCAGCCCCAGCATTTT. Amino acid sequence: CASSLLPGWGDQPQHF.

The rearrangement uses TRBV7-2 and TRBJ1-1; maybe TRBD1 (5 bases). Germline V gives CDR1 SGHTA, CDR2 FQGNSA. The CDR3 has 15 residues. Trimming left V 7 bases short and J 4 bases short, with 19 bases between. The CDR3 DNA sequence: TGTGCCAGCACCCCGAATGGGCAGGGCGGCACTGAAGCTTTCTTT. Translating it yields CASTPNGQGGTEAFF.

The gene calls are TRBV18 and TRBJ2-2, with 8 bases fitting TRBD2. CDR1 and CDR2 (germline): KGHSH, LQKENI. V dropped 0 bases and J dropped 7; count of bases not matched to a gene: 10. The CDR3 sequence is 17 residues long. This CDR3 reads CASSPPGYGTSSGELFF. For the CDR3, the DNA is TGTGCCAGCTCACCACCAGGCTACGGGACTAGTAGCGGGGAGCTGTTTTTT.

This sequence joins TRBV7-2 and TRBJ2-1; tentatively, D is TRBD2 (5 bases). CDR3 size: 13 residues. Germline CDR1 is SGHTA and CDR2 is FQGNSA. Trimming took off 4 bases at V and 5 bases at J, with 9 bases between the two ends. The CDR3 protein is CASSSDGNNEQFF. CDR3 DNA sequence: TGTGCCAGCAGCTCCGACGGGAACAATGAGCAGTTCTTC.

The chain carries TRBV5-1 and TRBJ1-3; 7 nucleotides agree with TRBD1. The CDR3 is made up of 13 amino acids. Trimming removed 4 bases from V and 4 bases from J; junction bases left unmatched: 2. CDR1 and CDR2 (germline): SGHRS, YFSETQ. The CDR3 loop reads CASSRDRGNTIYF. The CDR3 DNA reads as TGCGCCAGCAGCCGGGACAGAGGAAACACCATATATTTT.

The chain recombines TRBV5-1 with TRBJ1-2; a possible D gene is TRBD1 (6 bases). This CDR3 spans 14 amino acids. V was trimmed by 0 bases and J by 3 bases, leaving 9 bases between them. Germline lookup yields CDR1 SGHRS and CDR2 YFSETQ. CDR3 in DNA: TGCGCCAGCAGCTTGGAAGCAGGGGACTATGGCTACACCTTC. This encodes CASSLEAGDYGYTF.

The chain has TRBV11-2 and TRBJ2-3, with TRBD2 matching 9 bases. CDR1 SGHAT and CDR2 FQNNGV come from the germline V gene. Germline trimming cut 5 bases from V and 3 bases from J; bases unmatched to any gene: 15. The CDR3 loop spans 18 amino acids. The CDR3 DNA is TGTGCCAGCAGCCCACTCATCATAGCGGGGGCCTCGACAGATACGCAGTATTTT. It translates to CASSPLIIAGASTDTQYF. Full variable domain (remainder filled in from reference TRBV11-2 and TRBJ2-3): EAGVAQSPRYKIIEKRQSVAFWCNPISGHATLYWYQQILGQGPKLLIQFQNNGVVDDSQLPKDRFSAERLKGVDSTLKIQPAKLEDSAVYLCASSPLIIAGASTDTQYFGPGTRLTVL.

The gene calls are TRBV10-3 and TRBJ2-2; 11 bases are shared with TRBD2. CDR1 and CDR2 (germline): ENHRY, SYGVKD. This CDR3 is 17 amino acids long. J gave up 5 bases and V 7 bases, and 12 bases lay outside the gene matches. DNA of the CDR3: TGTGCCATCAAGCCCGTTACTAGCGGGGGTCAGACCGGGGAGCTGTTTTTT. This sequence encodes CAIKPVTSGGQTGELFF.

V gene TRBV29-1 combines with J gene TRBJ2-4, with D perhaps TRBD1 (7 bases). This CDR3 comprises 14 residues. The V end lost 6 bases, the J end lost 2 bases, and 14 bases lay between the germline ends. The germline gives CDR1 SQVTM, CDR2 ANQGSEA. The CDR3 sequence is CSVRGVGSKNIQYF. In nucleotides, the CDR3 is TGCAGCGTCAGGGGGGTAGGGTCCAAAAACATTCAGTACTTC.

This clonotype was seen a single time. The chain couples TRBV19 to TRBJ2-7; D may match TRBD1 or TRBD2 (5 bases each). The CDR3 covers 15 residues. Trimming took 1 base from V and 6 from J, leaving 16 bases between them. CDR1 is LNHDA and CDR2 is SQIVND in the germline V gene (reference sequence). CDR3 nucleotides: TGTGCCAGTAGTATAGTGTTTAGCGTTGGGGGCGAGCAGTACGTC. It is translated as CASSIVFSVGGEQYV.

This clonotype was detected many times. The rearrangement uses TRBV12-3 or TRBV12-4 and TRBJ2-2, with D perhaps matching TRBD2 (6 bases). This CDR3 spans 15 amino acids. V gave up 3 bases and J gave up 4 bases, with 12 bases separating them. The CDR3 DNA sequence: TGTGCCAGCAGTTTGCGACTAGGGGTCACCGGGGAGCTGTTTTTT. This encodes CASSLRLGVTGELFF.

Ten or more counts support this clonotype. V usage is TRBV5-1 and J usage is TRBJ2-6, with TRBD1 as a possible D gene (6 bases). The CDR3 runs to 16 residues. Looked up from germline, CDR1 is SGHRS and CDR2 is YFSETQ. V lost 0 bases, J lost 2 bases, and 9 bases lay in between. The CDR3 reads CASSLGTAPGANVLTF. CDR3 DNA sequence: TGCGCCAGCAGCTTGGGGACAGCTCCTGGGGCCAACGTCCTGACTTTC.

This clonotype came up a few times. The gene calls are TRBV7-2 and TRBJ2-7; D not certain. This CDR3 has 14 residues. Trimming took off 4 bases at V and 2 bases at J, with 12 bases between the two ends. Per germline, CDR1 SGHTA and CDR2 FQGNSA. The CDR3 loop reads CASSSRTDAYEQYF. The CDR3 nucleotides read TGTGCCAGCAGCTCTAGGACGGACGCCTACGAGCAGTACTTC.

The chain couples TRBV5-1 to TRBJ2-7; 7 bases map to TRBD1. The J segment lost 10 bases and the V segment lost 4 bases, leaving 14 bases of the junction unmatched. Germline CDR1 SGHRS, CDR2 YFSETQ. This CDR3 is 14 amino acids long. CDR3 loop: CASSETLTGSKQYV. The CDR3 DNA reads TGCGCCAGCAGCGAGACTCTGACAGGGTCTAAACAGTACGTC.

In its sample, this clonotype was seen a few times. The chain has TRBV19 and TRBJ1-2; 7 bases align to TRBD1. The CDR3 has 13 amino acids. CDR1 and CDR2 (germline): LNHDA, SQIVND (reference sequence). V gave up 5 bases and J gave up 9 bases; unmatched junction bases: 9. The DNA of the CDR3 is TGTGCCAGTAGTGCCGACAGGGTTTTGAGCTACACCTTC. This codes for CASSADRVLSYTF.

The chain has TRBV6-6 and TRBJ2-7; D uncertain. CDR3 size: 12 residues. The V gene's germline CDR1 is MNHNY and CDR2 SVGAGI (reference sequence). The V and J ends lost 6 bases and 4 bases respectively, with 10 bases between them. CDR3 sequence (DNA): TGTGCCAGCAGCCCTCAGTCTTACGAGCAGTACGTC. Translating gives CASSPQSYEQYV.

The J gene is TRBJ2-3, the V gene TRBV19; possible D gene TRBD2, 5 bases. The CDR3 consists of 13 residues. Germline CDR1 is LNHDA and CDR2 is SQIVND (reference sequence). V was trimmed by 4 bases and J by 2 bases, leaving 7 bases between them. The CDR3 reads CASSSLATDTQYF. DNA of the CDR3: TGTGCCAGTAGTAGCCTAGCCACAGATACGCAGTATTTT.

The chain carries TRBV12-3 or TRBV12-4 and TRBJ2-2; 9 bases map to TRBD1. The CDR3 spans 16 residues. V dropped 10 bases and J dropped 0; count of bases not matched to a gene: 9. The CDR3 DNA reads as TGTGCCACCCGGGACAGGGAACACGCGAACACCGGGGAGCTGTTTTTT. Translating gives CATRDREHANTGELFF.

CDR3: CASSLRNLREMTANSPLHF. The CDR3 DNA sequence: TGTGCCAGCAGCTTACGGAATCTTAGGGAGATGACAGCTAATTCACCCCTCCACTTT. The chain has TRBV7-6 and TRBJ1-6, with D perhaps TRBD1 (5 bases). The V gene's germline CDR1 is SGHVS and CDR2 FNYEAQ. CDR3 size: 19 residues. V was shortened by 2 bases and J by 6 bases, with 23 bases between the two germline ends.